Reported below is one T cell receptor (beta chain). No antigen is known for it. No much larger clone is present one base from it, and per-base qualities are unavailable. The germline V end is reduced by 0 bases and the J end by 4 bases; junction bases left unmatched: 5. From the germline V gene, CDR1 is MGHRA and CDR2 is YSYEKL. The CDR3 measures 15 amino acids from cysteine to phenylalanine. Of the read, only the CDR3 DNA is kept; its 45 bases are in frame from base 1. Each collaborating institution followed its own protocols to collect whole blood in K2EDTA tubes. For TCRbeta analysis, collaborators shipped samples as frozen whole blood, isolated PBMCs, or DNA extracted from either of those sample types. This sample was included in a study of blood T cell repertoires in COVID-19 (dated by TCRdb to about 2020). Concerning the study at large: Samples from collaborators originated in the United States, Italy and Spain and spanned both the acute and convalescent phases of COVID-19. Deeply sampled blood TCRbeta repertoires from subjects exposed to, actively infected with, or recovered from COVID-19 were included in the dataset. The material from the prospective study consisted of cDNA or gDNA derived from T cells, B-cell-depleted T cells, or PBMCs. Where available, HLA class I and class II types were obtained from metadata supplied by the sample provider rather than from assay-based typing. Sample metadata almost always included a de-identified subject ID, COVID-19 status, age in years and sex. A freely available public database, intended as a resource for researchers studying the immune response to SARS-CoV-2, is where the repertoires were released. Samples came from the ongoing ImmuneRACE study (first 160 participants) plus 1,254 subjects from 6 global collaborators. Results and caveats for the whole study, not just this receptor: How much clinical and demographic metadata was included differed by source and by participant, and the metadata was provided uncurated.

The immunoSEQ Assay, a bias-controlled multiplex PCR, was used to amplify TCRbeta CDR3 regions from genomic DNA. In the source study's methods: The number of nucleated cells in each sample was estimated by amplification of reference gene primers within the assay. To quantify the absolute abundance of each unique TCRbeta CDR3 rearrangement, sequence reads were collapsed and filtered. Productive Simpson clonality was computed per sample as the square root of Simpson's diversity index over productive rearrangements. Not all clones reach the TCRdb copy of this immuneACCESS table, which keeps in-frame sequences only. Checked studies attribute under half of the gap to unresolved V genes and leave the rest unexplained. That table gives V, J and clone size, and the DNA gave D and trimming. A total of about 99,000 clones appear in this sample, about 86% of them only once. The top ten clones comprise over 10% of the sample.

The receptor was derived from an older woman in a cohort sampled during active or convalescent COVID-19. Sequenced: peripheral blood. The chain employs TRBV4-1 and TRBJ1-2, and TRBD1 aligns with 7 junction nucleotides. The CDR3 reads CASSQDFSGGYGYTF. The nucleotide sequence reads TGCGCCAGCAGCCAAGATTTTTCAGGGGGCTATGGCTACACCTTC.